This T cell receptor beta chain originates from a study of identical twins. Study findings and constraints: Compared with unrelated sharing, twin-shared out-of-frame alpha sequences had more low-probability sequences. Invariant T cells like MAIT and iNKT could partly confound the zero-insertion analyses. With beta out-of-frame sequences, excess sharing by twins was weaker.

CDR1 and CDR2 (germline): MGHDK, SYGVNS. The CDR3 spans 12 residues. V shed 1 base and J shed 8 bases, with 6 bases lying between them. TCRdb ran MiXCR on the 5' RACE reads and lists one entry per CDR3 protein. The data show approximately 890,000 distinct CDR3 sequences, over 9% seen once. In this sample, this clonotype turned up a few times. Its antigen is not identified. The same specimen was also included in a second study, on yellow fever vaccine responses in identical twins.

The chain carries TRBV25-1 and TRBJ2-1, with D perhaps matching TRBD2 (5 bases). Sequencing used PBMCs. The origin of this receptor is a woman between 18 and 29 years old in good health. DNA for the CDR3: TGTGCCAGCAGTGAATTCGGGGATGAGCAGTTCTTC. Encoded protein: CASSEFGDEQFF.